Each of the 24 T cell receptor beta chains below was sequenced from the same sample in a study of patients and donors after allogeneic stem cell transplantation. TCRdb re-derived calls from the RT-PCR reads in MiXCR, one entry per CDR3 protein. The sample carries under 200,000 distinct CDR3 sequences, approximately 30% recorded once. Sequenced input: blood, either unsorted or a sorted T cell fraction (not recorded which). The receptors come from a human donor who was either an allogeneic HSCT recipient or a stem cell or donor lymphocyte infusion donor (not recorded which). It is not recorded whose cells these are; they may come from a transplant donor.

This chain connects TRBV7-9 to TRBJ1-5; D is unclear. V was cut by 5 bases and J by 4 bases, with 6 bases left in between. This CDR3 spans 12 amino acids. The germline gives CDR1 SEHNR, CDR2 FQNEAQ (reference sequence). CDR3 bases: TGTGCCAGCAGCATACTAAATCAGCCCCAGCATTTT. Its protein is CASSILNQPQHF.

The sample holds a few counts of this clonotype. CDR3 residues: CASSRQQGYEEKLFF. The DNA of the CDR3 is TGCGCCAGCAGCCGCCAACAGGGCTACGAAGAAAAACTGTTTTTT. The chain links TRBV4-3 to TRBJ1-4; a possible D gene is TRBD1 (6 bases). CDR3 length: 15 amino acids. V was clipped by 4 bases and J by 8 bases, with 17 bases between them. The germline gives CDR1 LGHNA, CDR2 YSLEER.

This clonotype showed up just a few times. J is TRBJ1-1 and V is TRBV20-1; no clear D gene. This CDR3 comprises 13 residues. Per the germline V gene, CDR1 is DFQATT and CDR2 is SNEGSKA (reference sequence). Between the trimmed V and J ends, which lost 0 bases and 3 bases, there was a span of 8 bases. CDR3 sequence reads: CSARDGVYTEAFF. The DNA of the CDR3 is TGCAGTGCTAGAGATGGAGTCTACACTGAAGCTTTCTTT.

The J gene is TRBJ1-4, the V gene TRBV4-2; TRBD1 is a possible D gene (5 bases). CDR3 length: 15 amino acids. V was pared by 10 bases and J by 7 bases, with 22 bases between. The germline CDR1 and CDR2 sequences are LGHNA and YNFKEQ. Here the CDR3 DNA reads TGTGCCACCACGTCGGGCCCGGGGCTGGGTGAAAAACTGTTTTTT. Encoded protein: CATTSGPGLGEKLFF.

V is TRBV27 and J is TRBJ2-1, with D unclear. The CDR3 spans 11 residues. V lost 2 bases to trimming and J lost 8 bases, with 4 bases between them. Germline V gene data show CDR1 as MNHEY and CDR2 as SMNVEV (reference sequence). The CDR3 nucleotides are TGTGCCAGCAGTTTAGGGCATGAGCAGTTCTTC. Protein sequence: CASSLGHEQFF.

This clonotype was recorded many times. The V gene is TRBV20-1, the J gene TRBJ1-5; tentatively, D is TRBD1 (6 bases). Germline V gene sequence: CDR1 DFQATT, CDR2 SNEGSKA (reference sequence). V lost 4 bases and J 7 bases, leaving 14 bases between the germline ends. CDR3 size: 13 residues. CDR3 sequence reads: CSAMGGAGQPQHF. The CDR3 bases are TGCAGTGCTATGGGGGGGGCTGGGCAGCCCCAGCATTTT.

The chain couples TRBV6-5 to TRBJ2-1, with TRBD2 matching over 9 bases. J was trimmed by 8 bases and V by 10 bases; bases with no gene match: 12. CDR1 and CDR2 from the germline V gene are MNHEY and SVGAGI. The CDR3 runs 14 residues. As DNA, the CDR3 is TGTGCCACCCTCGAGCGGGAGGTCGGGTATGAGCAGTTCTTC. The encoded protein is CATLEREVGYEQFF.

This clonotype was seen a few times. J is TRBJ1-2 and V is TRBV6-5; D gene uncertain. The V gene lost 2 bases and the J gene lost 1 base, with 8 bases spanning the gap. CDR3 size: 14 residues. The germline V gene encodes CDR1 MNHEY and CDR2 SVGAGI. CDR3 coding DNA: TGTGCCAGCAGTTACCTAACGCGTAACTATGGCTACACCTTC. The encoded protein is CASSYLTRNYGYTF.

This clonotype was detected only a few times. The V call is TRBV4-3, the J call TRBJ2-5; D not resolved. Trimming took off 1 base at V and 4 bases at J, with 4 bases between the two ends. The V gene's germline CDR1 is LGHNA and CDR2 YSLEER. The CDR3 is 12 residues long. Written as DNA, the CDR3 is TGCGCCAGCAGCCAAGGAGGAGAGACCCAGTACTTC. As protein: CASSQGGETQYF.

This rearrangement joins TRBV7-9 to TRBJ1-1; 8 bases fit TRBD1. The length of the CDR3 is 15 residues. Losses at the gene ends were 5 bases for V and 5 bases for J; bases not matched to a gene: 10. Germline loops: CDR1 SEHNR, CDR2 FQNEAQ (reference sequence). CDR3 DNA: TGTGCCAGCAGCCCCACAGGGGGGGAGGAAACTGAAGCTTTCTTT. Encoded protein: CASSPTGGEETEAFF. Full variable domain (rest looked up from reference TRBV7-9 and TRBJ1-1): DTGVSQNPRHKITKRGQNVTFRCDPISEHNRLYWYRQTLGQGPEFLTYFQNEAQLEKSRLLSDRFSAERPKGSFSTLEIQRTEQGDSAMYLCASSPTGGEETEAFFGQGTRLTVV.

At least ten counts were recorded for this clonotype. The chain uses TRBV4-3 and TRBJ1-2, with D hard to call. V lost 6 bases to trimming and J lost 3 bases, with 14 bases between them. This CDR3 spans 14 amino acids. The germline V gene has CDR1 LGHNA and CDR2 YSLEER. CDR3 coding DNA: TGCGCCAGCAGGAGAATAGGGAACGACTATGGCTACACCTTC. Translated, it gives CASRRIGNDYGYTF.

The V and J genes are TRBV7-2 and TRBJ1-1; D not certain. V was shortened by 1 base and J by 0 bases, with 12 bases between the two germline ends. The CDR3 totals 16 residues. CDR1 is SGHTA and CDR2 is FQGNSA in the germline V gene. In DNA form, the CDR3 reads TGTGCCAGCAGCTTAGAAGGGATGTTCATGAACACTGAAGCTTTCTTT. Encoded protein: CASSLEGMFMNTEAFF.

The table lists this clonotype with many counts. The chain has TRBV18 and TRBJ1-2; tentative D call: TRBD1 (6 bases). This CDR3 has 13 residues. Germline assignment: CDR1 KGHSH and CDR2 LQKENI. The germline V and J ends were trimmed by 4 bases and 9 bases, with 15 bases remaining between them. The CDR3 region has the DNA TGTGCCAGCTCACGACAGGACCCATTGAGCTACACCTTC. Protein product: CASSRQDPLSYTF.

The rearrangement links TRBV12-3 or TRBV12-4 to TRBJ2-7; D perhaps matches TRBD1 (5 bases). There are 11 residues in the CDR3. V was shortened by 4 bases and J by 9 bases, with 10 bases between the two germline ends. CDR3 DNA sequence: TGTGCCAGCAGTTGGACACACGGGCAGTACTTC. This encodes CASSWTHGQYF.

This clonotype has only a few counts. The chain couples TRBV9 to TRBJ2-3, with D possibly being TRBD2 (6 bases). Germline lookup yields CDR1 SGDLS and CDR2 YYNGEE. Between the trimmed V and J ends, which lost 3 bases and 1 base, there was a span of 9 bases. This CDR3 has 14 residues. The CDR3 loop reads CASSGGVGTDTQYF. In DNA, the CDR3 is TGTGCCAGCAGCGGGGGGGTTGGCACAGATACGCAGTATTTT. Supplemented by reference TRBV9 and TRBJ2-3, the full variable domain reads DSGVTQTPKHLITATGQRVTLRCSPRSGDLSVYWYQQSLDQGLQFLIQYYNGEERAKGNILERFSAQQFPDLHSELNLSSLELGDSALYFCASSGGVGTDTQYFGPGTRLTVL.

This clonotype appeared a few times. The chain is built from TRBV10-3 and TRBJ1-4; D may be TRBD1 (6 bases). Germline-derived CDR1 and CDR2 are ENHRY and SYGVKD. There are 13 residues in the CDR3. V was clipped by 8 bases and J by 4 bases, with 11 bases between them. The CDR3 DNA follows: TGTGCCATCCGGACAGAGAGTAATGAAAAACTGTTTTTT. Translating it yields CAIRTESNEKLFF.

The sample holds a few counts of this clonotype. The junction shows a germline mismatch at one end, possibly a read error. This chain joins TRBV6-5 and TRBJ2-7, with a possible D match to TRBD1 (6 bases). Germline V gene data show CDR1 as MNHEY and CDR2 as SVGAGI. The CDR3 spans 13 residues. The CDR3 is CASSFSRTVTLFF. The DNA for the CDR3 is TGTGCCAGCAGTTTCTCTAGGACAGTCACCCTGTTCTTC.

The chain uses TRBV20-1 and TRBJ2-7, with TRBD2 matching over 14 bases. CDR1 is DFQATT and CDR2 is SNEGSKA in the germline V gene (reference sequence). The V and J ends lost 6 bases and 7 bases, in that order; junction bases with no gene match: 5. This CDR3 spans 13 amino acids. The CDR3 here is CSARTSGRNEQYF. CDR3 DNA: TGCAGTGCCCGGACTAGCGGGAGGAATGAGCAGTACTTC.

There are a few counts of this clonotype. The CDR3 sequence is CASSFGPGAGEAFF. CDR3 in DNA: TGCGCCAGCAGCTTTGGTCCAGGGGCAGGTGAAGCTTTCTTT. V usage is TRBV5-1 and J usage is TRBJ1-1, with D perhaps matching TRBD1 (6 bases). Looked up from germline, CDR1 is SGHRS and CDR2 is YFSETQ. V lost 2 bases and J lost 7, with 15 bases in between. CDR3 length equals 14 residues. The whole variable domain, filled in from reference TRBV5-1 and TRBJ1-1, reads KAGVTQTPRYLIKTRGQQVTLSCSPISGHRSVSWYQQTPGQGLQFLFEYFSETQRNKGNFPGRFSGRQFSNSRSEMNVSTLELGDSALYLCASSFGPGAGEAFFGQGTRLTVV.

This clonotype showed up just a few times. The chain's CDR3 is CASSQVEGRLSYGYTF. Written as DNA, the CDR3 is TGTGCCAGCAGCCAAGTTGAAGGCCGATTATCCTATGGCTACACCTTC. The chain carries TRBV4-2 and TRBJ1-2; D ambiguous. The CDR3 runs 16 residues. Germline values: CDR1 LGHNA, CDR2 YNFKEQ. V was pared by 1 base and J by 4 bases, with 16 bases between.

This clonotype was detected ten times or more. The chain recombines TRBV24-1 with TRBJ2-2; D remains unclear. This CDR3 contains 11 residues. Looked up from germline, CDR1 is KGHDR and CDR2 is SFDVKD. V gave up 8 bases and J gave up 7 bases, with 7 bases separating them. The CDR3: CATMYGGELFF. In DNA, the CDR3 is TGTGCCACCATGTACGGCGGGGAGCTGTTTTTT.

The rearrangement links TRBV12-3 or TRBV12-4 to TRBJ2-1, with D tentatively TRBD2 (5 bases). Trimming took off 1 base at V and 0 bases at J, with 10 bases between the two ends. The CDR3 contains 16 residues. In DNA, the CDR3 is TGTGCCAGCAGTTTAGATGCGGGCAGCTCCTACAATGAGCAGTTCTTC. It encodes CASSLDAGSSYNEQFF.

Only a few counts were recorded for this clonotype. The V and J genes are TRBV6-5 and TRBJ2-7, with 10 bases identical to TRBD1. This CDR3 has 14 residues. Germline CDR1 reads MNHEY; CDR2 reads SVGAGI. The V segment lost 4 bases and the J segment 3 bases; nucleotides outside the gene matches: 3. CDR3 nucleotide sequence: TGTGCCAGCAGTTCCCGGACAGGGGGCTACGAGCAGTACTTC. Translating gives CASSSRTGGYEQYF.

The chain links TRBV12-3 or TRBV12-4 to TRBJ2-4, with a possible D match to TRBD1 (6 bases). The CDR3 runs 17 residues. The germline V and J ends were trimmed by 5 bases and 3 bases, with 20 bases remaining between them. CDR3 nucleotides: TGTGCCAGCAGTCTGCAGCGTTCAGGGGTAGGCAAAAACATTCAGTACTTC. Translating it yields CASSLQRSGVGKNIQYF.